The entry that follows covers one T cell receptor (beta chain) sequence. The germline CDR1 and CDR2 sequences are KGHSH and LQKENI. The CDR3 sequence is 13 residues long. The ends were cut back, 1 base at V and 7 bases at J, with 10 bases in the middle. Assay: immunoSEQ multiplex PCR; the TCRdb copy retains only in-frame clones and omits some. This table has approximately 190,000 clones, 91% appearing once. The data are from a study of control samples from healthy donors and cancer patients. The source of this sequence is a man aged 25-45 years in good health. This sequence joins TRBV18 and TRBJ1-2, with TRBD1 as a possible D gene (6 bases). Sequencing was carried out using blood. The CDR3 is CASSPQGGRGYTF. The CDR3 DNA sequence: TGTGCCAGCTCACCACAGGGGGGACGTGGCTACACCTTC. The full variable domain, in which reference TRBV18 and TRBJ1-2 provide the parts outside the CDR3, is NAGVMQNPRHLVRRRGQEARLRCSPMKGHSHVYWYRQLPEEGLKFMVYLQKENIIDESGMPKERFSAEFPKEGPSILRIQQVVRGDSAAYFCASSPQGGRGYTFGSGTRLTVV.